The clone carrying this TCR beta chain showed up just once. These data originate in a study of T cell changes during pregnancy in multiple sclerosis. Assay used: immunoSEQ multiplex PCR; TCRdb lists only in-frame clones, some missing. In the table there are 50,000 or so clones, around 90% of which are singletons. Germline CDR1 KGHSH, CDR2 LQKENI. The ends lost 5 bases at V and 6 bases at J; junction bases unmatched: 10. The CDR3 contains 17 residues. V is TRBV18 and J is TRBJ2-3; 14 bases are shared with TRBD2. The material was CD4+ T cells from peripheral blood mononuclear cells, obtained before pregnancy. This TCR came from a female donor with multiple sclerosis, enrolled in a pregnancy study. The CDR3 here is CASSSGLAGETGDTQYF. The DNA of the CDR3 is TGTGCCAGCTCATCGGGACTAGCGGGAGAAACAGGGGATACGCAGTATTTT.